This T cell receptor beta chain originates from a study of primary melanoma T cells and metastatic recurrence. Profiling relied on immunoSEQ multiplex PCR, and the TCRdb table lists in-frame clones only, not all of them. There are 300 or so clones in the sample; roughly 82% occur only once, and around 15% lies in the top ten. Material: melanoma tumor tissue. The origin of this receptor is a human donor with melanoma.

CDR3 sequence: CASSDREGEAFF. In nucleotides, the CDR3 is TGTGCCAGCAGTGACAGGGAAGGTGAAGCTTTCTTT. The V call is TRBV6-8, the J call TRBJ1-1, with TRBD1 matching over 7 bases. V shed 5 bases and J 7 bases; nucleotides not matched to a gene: 4. The CDR3 covers 12 residues. From germline, CDR1 is MNHGY and CDR2 SAAAGT.